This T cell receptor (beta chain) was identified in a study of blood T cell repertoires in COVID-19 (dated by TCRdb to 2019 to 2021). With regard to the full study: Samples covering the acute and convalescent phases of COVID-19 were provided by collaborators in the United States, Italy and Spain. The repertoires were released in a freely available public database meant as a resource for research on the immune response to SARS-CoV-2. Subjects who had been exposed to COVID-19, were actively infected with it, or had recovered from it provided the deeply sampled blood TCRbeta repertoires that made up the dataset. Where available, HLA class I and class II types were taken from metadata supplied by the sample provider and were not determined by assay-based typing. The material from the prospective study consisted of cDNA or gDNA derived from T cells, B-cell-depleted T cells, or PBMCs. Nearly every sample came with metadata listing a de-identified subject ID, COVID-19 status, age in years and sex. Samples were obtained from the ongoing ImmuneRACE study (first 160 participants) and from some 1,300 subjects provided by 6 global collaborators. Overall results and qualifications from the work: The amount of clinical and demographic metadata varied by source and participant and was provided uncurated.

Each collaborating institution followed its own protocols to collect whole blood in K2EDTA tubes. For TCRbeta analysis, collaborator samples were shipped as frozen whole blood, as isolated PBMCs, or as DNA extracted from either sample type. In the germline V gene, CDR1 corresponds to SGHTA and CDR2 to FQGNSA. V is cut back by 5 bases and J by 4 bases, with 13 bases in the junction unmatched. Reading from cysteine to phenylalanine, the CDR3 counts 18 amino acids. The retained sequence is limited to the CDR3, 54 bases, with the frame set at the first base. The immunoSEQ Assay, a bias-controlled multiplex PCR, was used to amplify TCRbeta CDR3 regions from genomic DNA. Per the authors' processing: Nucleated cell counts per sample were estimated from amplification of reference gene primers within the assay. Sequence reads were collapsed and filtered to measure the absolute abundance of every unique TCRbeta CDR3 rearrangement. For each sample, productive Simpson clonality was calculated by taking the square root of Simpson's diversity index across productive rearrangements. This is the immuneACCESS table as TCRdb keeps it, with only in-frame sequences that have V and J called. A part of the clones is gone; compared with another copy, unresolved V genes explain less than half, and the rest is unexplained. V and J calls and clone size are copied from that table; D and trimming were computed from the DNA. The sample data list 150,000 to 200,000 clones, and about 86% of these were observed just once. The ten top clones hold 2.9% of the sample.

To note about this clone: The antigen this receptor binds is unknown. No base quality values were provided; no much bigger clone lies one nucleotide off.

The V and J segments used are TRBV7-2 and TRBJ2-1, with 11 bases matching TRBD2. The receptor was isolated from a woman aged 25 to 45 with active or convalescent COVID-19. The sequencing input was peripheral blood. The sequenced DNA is TGTGCCAGCAGCGTAGAACCTCTAGCGGGAGGATCGTACAATGAGCAGTTCTTC. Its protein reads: CASSVEPLAGGSYNEQFF.